A single sample gave rise to the 9 T cell receptor beta chains below, sequenced in a study of cytomegalovirus exposure and HLA in healthy donors. The PCR employed 60 Vbeta primers together with 13 Jbeta primers. Data came from immunoSEQ multiplex PCR; TCRdb stores just in-frame clones and leaves some out. The table has about 200,000 clones, approximately 86% seen once. Sequences were obtained from PBMCs. These receptors originate from a woman in her twenties or thirties in good health and CMV-seronegative.

V gene TRBV27 combines with J gene TRBJ2-2; no reliable D call. This CDR3 has 16 residues. Trimming removed 1 base from V and 4 bases from J, with 13 bases in between. Germline lookup yields CDR1 MNHEY and CDR2 SMNVEV (reference sequence). The CDR3 reads CASSLYPGPITGELFF. The CDR3, as DNA: TGTGCCAGCAGTTTATATCCGGGTCCTATCACCGGGGAGCTGTTTTTT.

The V call is TRBV18, the J call TRBJ2-2, with TRBD1 matching 11 bases. Germline V gene data show CDR1 as KGHSH and CDR2 as LQKENI. V lost 4 bases, J lost 3 bases, and 1 base stayed unmatched. CDR3 size: 15 residues. The CDR3, as DNA: TGTGCCAGCTCACGGACAGGGGGCGACACCGGGGAGCTGTTTTTT. This codes for CASSRTGGDTGELFF.

The chain has TRBV27 and TRBJ1-1, with TRBD1 matching over 11 bases. This CDR3 contains 15 residues. From germline, CDR1 is MNHEY and CDR2 SMNVEV (reference sequence). Trimming at V came to 3 bases and at J to 10 bases, leaving 10 bases not matched to a gene. The CDR3 region has the DNA TGTGCCAGCAGTTTGGGACAGGGGGAAATCGGAGGAGCTTTCTTT. Translation: CASSLGQGEIGGAFF.

V gene TRBV9 combines with J gene TRBJ2-1; D is possibly TRBD1 (5 bases). Trimming pared 0 bases from V and 10 bases from J, leaving 11 bases between. The CDR3 spans 13 residues. Germline V gene data show CDR1 as SGDLS and CDR2 as YYNGEE. CDR3 protein: CASSVAQGTEQFF. The CDR3 DNA sequence: TGTGCCAGCAGCGTAGCTCAGGGAACCGAGCAGTTCTTC.

The rearrangement links TRBV28 to TRBJ2-7, with 7 bases that match TRBD1. CDR3 size: 14 residues. Trimming cost V 7 bases and J 2 bases; bases outside gene matches: 8. The germline CDR1 and CDR2 sequences are MDHEN and SYDVKM. CDR3 DNA: TGTGCCAGCACCGCCCCAGGGGGTCCCTACGAGCAGTACTTC. Residues: CASTAPGGPYEQYF.

This sequence joins TRBV28 and TRBJ2-5, with 7 bases aligning to TRBD2. CDR3 length: 12 residues. V lost 8 bases and J lost 4; bases outside the gene matches: 4. Germline V gene data show CDR1 as MDHEN and CDR2 as SYDVKM. This chain's CDR3 is CASGGRGETQYF. For the CDR3, the DNA is TGTGCCAGCGGAGGGAGGGGAGAGACCCAGTACTTC.

This chain's CDR3 is CASSTGPTSLQGRDGNQPQHF. In DNA, the CDR3 is TGTGCCAGTAGTACGGGCCCCACTTCACTACAGGGGCGTGACGGCAATCAGCCCCAGCATTTT. The chain employs TRBV19 and TRBJ1-5; TRBD1 matches 7 bases. V shed 4 bases and J 2 bases; nucleotides not matched to a gene: 23. The CDR3 totals 21 residues. From germline, CDR1 is LNHDA and CDR2 SQIVND (reference sequence).

V is TRBV10-3 and J is TRBJ2-1; TRBD1 aligns across 8 bases. The CDR3 covers 16 residues. Germline CDR1 ENHRY, CDR2 SYGVKD. The ends lost 4 bases at V and 7 bases at J; junction bases unmatched: 12. The CDR3 is CAISGLDRVRGNEQFF. The CDR3 DNA reads as TGTGCCATCAGTGGCCTGGACAGGGTGAGGGGGAATGAGCAGTTCTTC.

The gene calls are TRBV28 and TRBJ2-1, with 9 bases matching TRBD2. This CDR3 comprises 14 residues. Losses at the gene ends were 5 bases for V and 8 bases for J; bases not matched to a gene: 7. Germline V gives CDR1 MDHEN, CDR2 SYDVKM. The CDR3 DNA is TGTGCCAGCAGTGGGCGGGAGGGCGTCGATGAGCAGTTCTTC. It translates to CASSGREGVDEQFF.